Reported below is one T cell receptor beta chain. Its cognate antigen is unknown. Time point meaning: sample taken at primary tumor resection. No cells were sorted before sequencing. The whole RNA sequenced was extracted from tumor, nontumor lung or frozen PBMC. Samples came from 72 TRACERx patients with untreated early-stage lung cancer. CDR1 and CDR2 from the germline V gene are LNHDA and SQIVND (reference sequence). Trimming left V 5 bases short and J 1 base short, with 15 bases between. The CDR3 runs to 16 residues. This sample was taken from a study of spatial heterogeneity in lung cancer. About the study: The library had UMIs, and each TCR and UMI pair averaged more than ten raw reads.

Study-wide points: More often at tumor resection than at routine follow-up, ubiquitous expanded tumor TCRs were detected in the blood.

Carried by each TCR cDNA molecule was a unique molecular identifier. TCRdb used MiXCR to reprocess the 5' RACE reads, holding one entry per CDR3 protein. The table lists roughly 91,000 distinct CDR3 sequences, 15% to 25% of them singletons. This clonotype originated in a male donor with early-stage non-small cell lung cancer. The material sequenced was PBMCs, taken at surgery. The chain has TRBV19 and TRBJ1-5; a possible D gene is TRBD1 (5 bases). CDR3 protein: CASSPRAGGSNQPQHF. CDR3 DNA: TGTGCCAGTAGTCCCAGGGCCGGTGGGAGCAATCAGCCCCAGCATTTT.